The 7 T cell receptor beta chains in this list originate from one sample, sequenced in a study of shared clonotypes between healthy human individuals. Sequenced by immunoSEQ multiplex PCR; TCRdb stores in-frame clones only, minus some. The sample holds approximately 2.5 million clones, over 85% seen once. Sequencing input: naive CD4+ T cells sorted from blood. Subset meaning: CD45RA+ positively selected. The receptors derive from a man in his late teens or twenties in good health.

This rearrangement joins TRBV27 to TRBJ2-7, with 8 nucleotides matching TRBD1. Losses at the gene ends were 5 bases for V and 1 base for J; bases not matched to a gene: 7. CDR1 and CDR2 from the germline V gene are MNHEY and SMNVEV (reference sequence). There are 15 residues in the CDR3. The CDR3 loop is CASSPDRGLSYEQYF. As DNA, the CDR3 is TGTGCCAGCAGTCCCGACAGGGGCTTATCCTACGAGCAGTACTTC.

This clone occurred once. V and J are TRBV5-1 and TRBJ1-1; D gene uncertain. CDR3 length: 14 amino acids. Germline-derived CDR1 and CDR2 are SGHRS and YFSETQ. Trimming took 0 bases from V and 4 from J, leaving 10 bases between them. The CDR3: CASSLDIGRTEAFF. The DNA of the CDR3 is TGCGCCAGCAGCTTGGATATCGGACGCACTGAAGCTTTCTTT.

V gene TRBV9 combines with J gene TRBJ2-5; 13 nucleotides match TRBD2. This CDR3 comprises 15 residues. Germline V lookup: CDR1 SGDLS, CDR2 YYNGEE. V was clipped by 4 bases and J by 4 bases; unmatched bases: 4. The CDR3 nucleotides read TGTGCCAGCAGCCCCCGGACTAGCGGGAGAGAGACCCAGTACTTC. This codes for CASSPRTSGRETQYF.

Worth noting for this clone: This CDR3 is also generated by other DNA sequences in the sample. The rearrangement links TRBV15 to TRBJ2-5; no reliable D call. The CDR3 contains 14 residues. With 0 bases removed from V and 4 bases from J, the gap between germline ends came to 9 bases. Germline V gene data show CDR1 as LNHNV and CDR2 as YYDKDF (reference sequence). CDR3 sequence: CATSRDPGGETQYF. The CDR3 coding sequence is TGTGCCACCAGCAGAGATCCGGGTGGAGAGACCCAGTACTTC.

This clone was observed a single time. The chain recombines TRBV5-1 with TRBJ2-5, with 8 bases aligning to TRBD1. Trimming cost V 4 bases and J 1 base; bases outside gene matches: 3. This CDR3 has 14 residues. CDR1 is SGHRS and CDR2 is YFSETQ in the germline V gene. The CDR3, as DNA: TGCGCCAGCAGCAGGACAGGGTTCCAAGAGACCCAGTACTTC. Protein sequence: CASSRTGFQETQYF.

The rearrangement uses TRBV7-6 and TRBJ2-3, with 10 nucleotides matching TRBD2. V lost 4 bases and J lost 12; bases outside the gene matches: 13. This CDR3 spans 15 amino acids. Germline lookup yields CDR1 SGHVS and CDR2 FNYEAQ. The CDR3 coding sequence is TGTGCCAGCAGCTATTACCCAGCGGGAGGGGTCTCACAGTATTTT. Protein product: CASSYYPAGGVSQYF. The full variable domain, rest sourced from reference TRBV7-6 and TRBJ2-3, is GAGVSQSPRYKVTKRGQDVALRCDPISGHVSLYWYRQALGQGPEFLTYFNYEAQQDKSGLPNDRFSAERPEGSISTLTIQRTEQRDSAMYRCASSYYPAGGVSQYFGPGTRLTVL.

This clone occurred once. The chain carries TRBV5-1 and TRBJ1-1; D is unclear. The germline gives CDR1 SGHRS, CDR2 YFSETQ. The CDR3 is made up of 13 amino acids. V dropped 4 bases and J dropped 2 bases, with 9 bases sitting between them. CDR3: CASSPATNTEAFF. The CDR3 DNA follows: TGCGCCAGCAGCCCGGCCACCAACACTGAAGCTTTCTTT.